This T cell receptor gamma chain was found in a study of Vδ1+ human thymocytes (dated by TCRdb to the late 2010s). Study-wide context: As a data resource, the study described the mRNA-level TRG and TRD CDR3 repertoires found in highly purified Vdelta1+ thymocytes taken from young children. Validation of the multiplex-based CDR3 amplicon strategy against 5'RACE-based CDR3 amplicon generation methods had been performed previously. General findings and caveats noted by the study authors: Donors shared many TRG clonotypes (up to roughly 6.9x10^3), but TRD repertoires were essentially private, with at most 120 shared. The authors advised highly purified populations and single-cell validation, since unexpected Vdelta2 sequences could cause misinterpretation of bulk repertoire data. In contrast to oligoclonal peripheral blood repertoires, thymic TRG and TRD repertoires appeared to be highly polyclonal with Gaussian CDR3 length distributions. Because no clustering by age or sex was seen, donors were not stratified by age or sex in the analyses. Despite high sort purity, 20% to 25% of thymic TRD sequences were Vdelta2 (and few Vdelta3), unlike peripheral blood Vdelta1+ controls.

RNA extraction was carried out with the RNeasy mini kit, and reverse transcription was then done using Superscript III. CDR3 amplicons were generated by multiplex PCR with pooled V-gene forward primers and a constant-region reverse primer carrying Illumina adaptor overhangs. Amplicons were gel-purified, then indexed with Nextera index primers over around 8 extra PCR cycles and purified with AMPure XP beads. Sequencing of the libraries was done on an Illumina MiSeq using paired-end 250 bp reads, dual indexing and a roughly 18% PhiX spike-in. As for the authors' bioinformatics: Read quality was checked with FastQC, and TRG read pairs were merged using ea-utils fastq-join. IMGT/HighV-QUEST was used to annotate the sequences, only productive sequences with an unambiguous V-gene assignment were kept, and clonotypes were defined as sequences sharing an identical CDR3 sequence. Downstream analysis used VDJtools 1.1.1, tcR 2.2.3, Treemap and vegan Shannon diversity in R 3.4.4. With CATT, TCRdb called clones again from the public reads; duplicate DNA rows were later joined. The V and J calls shown here were made by TCRdb, not taken from the authors' results. Here the sample has some 22,000 gamma-chain clones; around 13% occur a single time. The ten largest clonotypes hold 1.9% of the sample.

The CDR3 holds 11 amino acids from the cysteine to the phenylalanine. The DNA shown is the 33-base CDR3, in frame from base 1. Reading the germline V gene gives CDR1 EGSTGY and CDR2 YDSYTSSV. V trim: 5 bases; J trim: 6 bases; unmatched bases: 4. Thymic samples were depleted of alphabeta T cells, then CD3+ TCRVdelta1+ TCRVdelta2- thymocytes were FACS-sorted. The purity of the sorted Vdelta1+ thymocytes was between 98% and 99.6%. Thymic specimens came from 8 or 9 paediatric patients undergoing corrective cardiac surgery, aged from about 5 days to 17 months. After the thymic tissue was dispersed, mononuclear cells were isolated using a Histopaque-1077 density gradient. The staining antibodies were anti-TCRVdelta1 clone TS8.2, anti-TCRVdelta2 clone B6, anti-CD3 clone HIT3a and anti-TCRalphabeta clone IP26. This clone is described as medium-sized (0.01 to 0.1%). What antigen it recognizes has not been identified. No quality values exist for individual bases; no much larger clone is one base distant.

The sequence links TRGV4 to TRGJ1 or TRGJ2. This TCR derives from a child younger than two who had congenital heart surgery. The specimen was Vdelta1+ gamma-delta thymocytes from the thymus. In light of the paper, this sample's cell subset or site label describes: FACS-sorted CD3+ TCRalphabeta- TCRVdelta1+ TCRVdelta2- thymocytes. The CDR3 protein is CATWGFYKKLF. The bases are TGTGCCACCTGGGGCTTTTATAAGAAACTCTTT.